This T cell receptor beta chain was identified during a study of blood T cells in healthy people across ages. J lost 7 bases, V lost 3 bases, and 12 bases had no gene match. This CDR3 has 18 amino acids. The people who gave samples were healthy Caucasians from Russia, aged 6 to 90. Findings of the study overall: Researchers said unsorted PBMCs prevented a conclusive naive versus antigen-experienced comparison. A roughly linear age-dependent decrease characterized TCR beta diversity per million T cells. Long-lived donors carried more naive CD4+ cells and greater diversity than aged donors.

Primed by a sample-barcoded 5' primer and a J-beta primer mix, a second PCR proceeded for about 7 to 11 cycles. MiXCR was run by TCRdb on the 5' RACE reads, yielding one entry per CDR3 protein. This sample carries roughly 700,000 distinct CDR3 sequences, around 45% of them seen once, and the ten largest clones take 30% to 35%. Regarding this clonotype: Its cognate antigen is unknown.

The rearrangement links TRBV12-3 or TRBV12-4 to TRBJ2-1; 13 bases are shared with TRBD2. Sequenced material: blood. This clonotype was obtained from a woman in her sixties in good health. The CDR3 region is CASSFATSGRSRGNEQFF. The CDR3 DNA is TGTGCCAGCAGTTTTGCGACTAGCGGGAGGTCCCGTGGGAATGAGCAGTTCTTC.